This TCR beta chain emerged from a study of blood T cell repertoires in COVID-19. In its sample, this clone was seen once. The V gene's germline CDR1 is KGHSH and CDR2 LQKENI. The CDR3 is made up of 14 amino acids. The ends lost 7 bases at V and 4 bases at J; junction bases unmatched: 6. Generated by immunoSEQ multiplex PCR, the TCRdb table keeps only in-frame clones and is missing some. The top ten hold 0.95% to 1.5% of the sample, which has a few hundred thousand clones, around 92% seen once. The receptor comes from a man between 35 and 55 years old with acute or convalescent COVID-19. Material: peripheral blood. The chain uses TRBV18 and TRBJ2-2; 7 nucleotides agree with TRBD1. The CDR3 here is CASFRDRGTGELFF. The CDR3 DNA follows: TGTGCCAGCTTCAGGGACAGAGGCACCGGGGAGCTGTTTTTT.